The rows below give T cell receptor beta chains drawn from one sample of a study of blood T cell repertoires in COVID-19. TCRdb's copy holds only in-frame clones and misses some; the assay was immunoSEQ multiplex PCR. The sample includes 300,000 to 450,000 clones, roughly nine tenths of them seen just once. Material: peripheral blood. All receptors come from a woman in her twenties or thirties with COVID-19, enrolled during active disease. Each CDR3 is given with its conserved first and last residue. The D gene is left open where the match is weak. A clone size is listed for some rows: how often the clone was seen (once, few, many), or a class if it is expanded.

clone size	D gene	V gene	J gene	CDR3 protein	CDR3 DNA
NA	NA	TRBV5-8	TRBJ1-5	CASSQGFGRNQPQHF	TGTGCCAGCAGCCAGGGCTTCGGGAGGAATCAGCCCCAGCATTTT
NA	TRBD1	TRBV7-9	TRBJ1-4	CASSRGQGREKLFF	TGTGCCAGCAGCCGCGGACAGGGTCGTGAAAAACTGTTTTTT
NA	NA	TRBV6-5	TRBJ1-1	CASSYKGASTEAFF	TGTGCCAGCAGTTACAAAGGGGCTAGCACTGAAGCTTTCTTT
NA	TRBD1	TRBV6-5	TRBJ2-1	CASIGGEEQFF	TGTGCCAGCATAGGGGGCGAGGAGCAGTTCTTC
NA	NA	TRBV10-2	TRBJ1-5	CASAPSSGMARDQPQHF	TGCGCCAGCGCTCCGAGTTCAGGTATGGCTCGAGATCAGCCCCAGCATTTT
NA	NA	TRBV7-9	TRBJ2-6	CASSSAGANVLTF	TGTGCCAGCAGCTCCGCTGGGGCCAACGTCCTGACTTTC
once	TRBD1	TRBV28	TRBJ2-7	CASSPTGTELNEQYF	TGTGCCAGCAGCCCCACCGGGACAGAACTCAACGAGCAGTACTTC
NA	NA	TRBV19	TRBJ2-1	CASSIGKSSYNEQFF	TGTGCCAGTAGTATAGGTAAGAGCTCCTACAATGAGCAGTTCTTC
few	NA	TRBV18	TRBJ1-4	CASSPRTATNEKLFF	TGTGCCAGCTCACCAAGGACAGCAACTAATGAAAAACTGTTTTTT
NA	NA	TRBV12-3/TRBV12-4	TRBJ1-2	CASSFRQYGYTF	TGTGCCAGCAGTTTTCGACAGTACGGCTACACCTTC
NA	TRBD1	TRBV24-1	TRBJ1-2	CATSPTGDYGYTF	TGTGCCACCAGCCCTACAGGGGACTATGGCTACACCTTC
NA	NA	TRBV11-2	TRBJ1-2	CASSLRRPGTIANYGYTF	TGTGCCAGCAGCTTAAGGAGACCCGGGACAATCGCTAACTATGGCTACACCTTC
NA	NA	TRBV30	TRBJ1-2	CAWSVSLQVTNYGYTF	TGTGCCTGGAGTGTATCCCTACAGGTTACTAACTATGGCTACACCTTC
NA	TRBD1	TRBV5-6	TRBJ1-1	CASSPPDRGFTEAFF	TGTGCCAGCAGCCCTCCGGACAGGGGATTCACTGAAGCTTTCTTT
NA	NA	TRBV7-8	TRBJ2-1	CASSLRERNEQFF	TGTGCCAGCAGCTTAAGAGAGCGGAATGAGCAGTTCTTC
NA	NA	TRBV10-3	TRBJ2-1	CAIRDTSSYNEQFF	TGTGCCATCCGGGACACGAGCTCCTACAATGAGCAGTTCTTC
NA	TRBD1	TRBV19	TRBJ1-2	CASSSYPRDSRNYGYTF	TGTGCCAGTAGTTCCTACCCCCGGGACAGTCGGAACTATGGCTACACCTTC
NA	NA	TRBV7-9	TRBJ2-5	CASSRGQLYQETQYF	TGTGCCAGCAGCCGTGGGCAGTTGTACCAAGAGACCCAGTACTTC
NA	NA	TRBV5-1	TRBJ1-1	CASSLGGNTEAFF	TGCGCCAGCAGCTTAGGGGGAAACACTGAAGCTTTCTTT
once	TRBD2	TRBV5-1	TRBJ2-5	CASSLASGGATQYF	TGCGCCAGCAGCTTGGCTAGCGGGGGGGCCACCCAGTACTTC
NA	TRBD2	TRBV20-1	TRBJ2-5	CSASSGGGGETQYF	TGCAGTGCTAGTAGCGGGGGGGGAGGTGAGACCCAGTACTTC
NA	TRBD2	TRBV4-3	TRBJ2-2	CASSQDTPSGLNTGELFF	TGCGCCAGCAGCCAAGATACCCCTAGCGGCCTAAACACCGGGGAGCTGTTTTTT
NA	TRBD1	TRBV5-8	TRBJ1-4	CASSLQGTNEKLFF	TGTGCCAGCAGCTTACAGGGGACTAATGAAAAACTGTTTTTT
NA	NA	TRBV28	TRBJ1-6	CASSPPRQVGSPLHF	TGTGCCAGCAGTCCCCCACGGCAGGTCGGTTCACCCCTCCACTTT
NA	NA	TRBV28	TRBJ1-2	CASSLFNNYGYTF	TGTGCCAGCAGTTTATTCAATAACTATGGCTACACCTTC
once	NA	TRBV25-1	TRBJ2-5	CASSEEGWADQETQYF	TGTGCCAGCAGTGAAGAAGGTTGGGCAGACCAAGAGACCCAGTACTTC
NA	NA	TRBV28	TRBJ2-7	CATRGAVFYEQYF	TGTGCCACCCGGGGGGCTGTGTTTTACGAGCAGTACTTC
NA	TRBD2	TRBV18	TRBJ2-5	CASSPDSGRLEETQYF	TGTGCCAGCTCACCAGACAGCGGGAGATTGGAAGAGACCCAGTACTTC
NA	NA	TRBV18	TRBJ1-4	CASSPGGRNEKLFF	TGTGCCAGCTCACCGGGGGGGCGGAATGAAAAACTGTTTTTT
NA	NA	TRBV27	TRBJ1-6	CASRDVGGDSPLHF	TGTGCCAGCCGCGACGTGGGAGGTGATTCACCCCTCCACTTT
NA	NA	TRBV18	TRBJ1-4	CASSFGQGESEKLFF	TGTGCCAGCTCATTTGGCCAGGGCGAGAGTGAAAAACTGTTTTTT
NA	TRBD1	TRBV4-2	TRBJ2-7	CASSQDRQGAYEQYF	TGTGCCAGCAGCCAAGATCGGCAGGGGGCTTACGAGCAGTACTTC
NA	NA	TRBV27	TRBJ1-2	CASRSFGGYGYTF	TGTGCCAGCAGGTCTTTCGGCGGCTATGGCTACACCTTC
NA	NA	TRBV7-2	TRBJ2-1	CASSLEGRFVWGGDNEQFF	TGTGCCAGCAGCTTAGAAGGGCGTTTCGTTTGGGGCGGGGACAATGAGCAGTTCTTC
NA	NA	TRBV25-1	TRBJ2-1	CASSVYNEQFF	TGTGCCAGCAGTGTATACAATGAGCAGTTCTTC
NA	TRBD1	TRBV15	TRBJ2-7	CATSRNRGRPYEQYF	TGTGCCACCAGCAGGAACAGGGGGCGTCCCTACGAGCAGTACTTC
NA	NA	TRBV27	TRBJ1-2	CASSLLAGDGYTF	TGTGCCAGCAGTTTACTCGCAGGGGATGGCTACACCTTC
NA	TRBD1	TRBV7-9	TRBJ1-4	CASSFNRGVEEKLFF	TGTGCCAGCAGCTTCAACAGGGGGGTAGAAGAAAAACTGTTTTTT
NA	TRBD2	TRBV6-1	TRBJ2-2	CASSEQGLVSLELFF	TGTGCCAGCAGTGAACAGGGACTAGTATCTTTGGAGCTGTTTTTT
NA	NA	TRBV19	TRBJ1-5	CASSREGGQPQHF	TGTGCCAGTAGTCGGGAAGGGGGTCAGCCCCAGCATTTT
NA	TRBD2	TRBV4-2	TRBJ2-4	CASSQEGSGGTLGNIQYF	TGTGCCAGCAGCCAAGAGGGTAGCGGGGGGACCTTGGGGAACATTCAGTACTTC
NA	TRBD1	TRBV11-2	TRBJ2-5	CASSQGRTGGTQYF	TGTGCCAGCAGCCAGGGCCGGACAGGGGGGACCCAGTACTTC
NA	TRBD1	TRBV10-1	TRBJ2-2	CASSDTGGNTGELFF	TGCGCCAGCAGTGATACAGGGGGCAACACCGGGGAGCTGTTTTTT
NA	NA	TRBV10-1	TRBJ2-1	CASSPGHKGHEQFF	TGCGCCAGCTCCCCGGGACACAAGGGCCATGAGCAGTTCTTC
once	TRBD2	TRBV4-1	TRBJ2-1	CASSLRTSGRYNEQFF	TGCGCCAGCAGCCTCCGGACTAGCGGGAGGTACAATGAGCAGTTCTTC
once	TRBD2	TRBV6-2/TRBV6-3	TRBJ2-1	CASSPGTTFLGQFF	TGTGCCAGCAGTCCCGGGACTACCTTCTTAGGCCAGTTCTTC
few	NA	TRBV7-9	TRBJ1-1	CASSHKRGGWTEAFF	TGTGCCAGCAGCCATAAGCGCGGGGGATGGACTGAAGCTTTCTTT
few	TRBD1	TRBV27	TRBJ1-2	CASSFRDSRNGYTF	TGTGCCAGCAGTTTCCGGGACAGCAGAAATGGCTACACCTTC
NA	TRBD2	TRBV2	TRBJ2-1	CASRTGLAGGQFF	TGTGCCAGCAGGACGGGACTAGCGGGGGGACAGTTCTTC
few	NA	TRBV4-3	TRBJ1-2	CASSQARDTYGYTF	TGCGCCAGCAGCCAAGCCCGTGACACCTATGGCTACACCTTC
NA	NA	TRBV27	TRBJ1-1	CASSWMRGRFAFF	TGTGCCAGCAGTTGGATGCGGGGGCGCTTTGCTTTCTTT
NA	TRBD1	TRBV5-1	TRBJ2-2	CASSYGQGGELFF	TGCGCCAGCAGCTACGGACAGGGCGGGGAGCTGTTTTTT
many	NA	TRBV7-2	TRBJ1-5	CASSLGQDQPQHF	TGTGCCAGCAGCTTAGGACAGGATCAGCCCCAGCATTTT
few	NA	TRBV5-4	TRBJ1-1	CASSFPGNTEAFF	TGTGCCAGCAGCTTCCCAGGGAACACTGAAGCTTTCTTT